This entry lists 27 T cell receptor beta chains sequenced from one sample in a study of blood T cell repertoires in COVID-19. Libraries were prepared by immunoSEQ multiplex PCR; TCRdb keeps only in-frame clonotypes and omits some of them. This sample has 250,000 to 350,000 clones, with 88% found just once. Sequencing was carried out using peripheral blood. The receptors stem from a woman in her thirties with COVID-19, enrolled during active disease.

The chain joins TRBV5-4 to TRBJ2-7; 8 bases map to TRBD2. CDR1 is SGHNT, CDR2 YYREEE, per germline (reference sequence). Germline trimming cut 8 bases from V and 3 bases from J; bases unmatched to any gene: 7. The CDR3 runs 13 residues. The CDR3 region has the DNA TGTGCCAGTAGCGGGGACACTTTCTACGAGCAGTACTTC. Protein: CASSGDTFYEQYF.

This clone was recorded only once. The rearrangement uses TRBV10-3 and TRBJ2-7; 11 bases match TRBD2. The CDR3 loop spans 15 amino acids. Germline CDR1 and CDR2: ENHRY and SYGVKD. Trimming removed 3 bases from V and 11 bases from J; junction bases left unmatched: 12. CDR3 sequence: CAISDPGTSGSSEYF. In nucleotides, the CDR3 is TGTGCCATCAGTGACCCTGGAACTAGCGGGAGTTCAGAGTACTTC.

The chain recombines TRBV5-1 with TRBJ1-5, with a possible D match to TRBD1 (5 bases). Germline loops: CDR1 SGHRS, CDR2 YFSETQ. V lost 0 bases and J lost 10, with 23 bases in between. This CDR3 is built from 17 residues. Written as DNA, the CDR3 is TGCGCCAGCAGCTTGGAGCCCCAGGAAAGGGGATTTACCCCCCAGCATTTT. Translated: CASSLEPQERGFTPQHF.

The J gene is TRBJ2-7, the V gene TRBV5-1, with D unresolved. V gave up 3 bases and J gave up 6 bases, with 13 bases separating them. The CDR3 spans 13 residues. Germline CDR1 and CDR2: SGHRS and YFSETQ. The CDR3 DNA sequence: TGCGCCAGCAGCTCTGGGCCCTTGGGCGAGCAGTACTTC. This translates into CASSSGPLGEQYF. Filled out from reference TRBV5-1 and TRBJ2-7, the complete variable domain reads KAGVTQTPRYLIKTRGQQVTLSCSPISGHRSVSWYQQTPGQGLQFLFEYFSETQRNKGNFPGRFSGRQFSNSRSEMNVSTLELGDSALYLCASSSGPLGEQYFGPGTRLTVT.

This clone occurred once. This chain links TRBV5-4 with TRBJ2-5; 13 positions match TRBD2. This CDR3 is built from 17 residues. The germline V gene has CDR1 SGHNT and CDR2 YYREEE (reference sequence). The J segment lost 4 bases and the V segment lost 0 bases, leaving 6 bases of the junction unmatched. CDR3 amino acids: CASSLVLAGGPRETQYF. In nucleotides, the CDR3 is TGTGCCAGCAGCTTGGTACTAGCGGGAGGGCCTCGAGAGACCCAGTACTTC. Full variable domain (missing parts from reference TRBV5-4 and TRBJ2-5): ETGVTQSPTHLIKTRGQQVTLRCSSQSGHNTVSWYQQALGQGPQFIFQYYREEENGRGNFPPRFSGLQFPNYSSELNVNALELDDSALYLCASSLVLAGGPRETQYFGPGTRLLVL.

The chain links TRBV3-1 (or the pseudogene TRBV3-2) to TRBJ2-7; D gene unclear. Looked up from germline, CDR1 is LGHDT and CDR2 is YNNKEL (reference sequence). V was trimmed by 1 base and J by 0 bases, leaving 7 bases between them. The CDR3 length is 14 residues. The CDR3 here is CASSQGYGSYEQYF. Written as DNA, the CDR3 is TGTGCCAGCAGCCAAGGATACGGCTCCTACGAGCAGTACTTC.

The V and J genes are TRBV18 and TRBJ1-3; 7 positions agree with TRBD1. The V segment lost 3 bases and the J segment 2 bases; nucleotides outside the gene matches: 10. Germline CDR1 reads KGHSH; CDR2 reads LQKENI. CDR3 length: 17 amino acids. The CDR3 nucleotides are TGTGCCAGCTCACCGATTGGTACCGACAGGGCTGGAAACACCATATATTTT. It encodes CASSPIGTDRAGNTIYF.

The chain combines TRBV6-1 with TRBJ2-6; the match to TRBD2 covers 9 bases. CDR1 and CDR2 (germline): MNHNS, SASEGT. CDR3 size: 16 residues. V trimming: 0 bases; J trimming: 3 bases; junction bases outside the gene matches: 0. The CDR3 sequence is CASSEASGSGANVLTF. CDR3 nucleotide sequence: TGTGCCAGCAGTGAAGCTAGCGGGAGTGGGGCCAACGTCCTGACTTTC.

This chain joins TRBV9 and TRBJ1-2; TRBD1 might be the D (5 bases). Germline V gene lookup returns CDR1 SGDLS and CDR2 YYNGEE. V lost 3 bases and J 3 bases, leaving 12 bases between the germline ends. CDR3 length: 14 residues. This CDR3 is CASSAIPTDYGYTF. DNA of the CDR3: TGTGCCAGCAGCGCGATTCCGACAGACTATGGCTACACCTTC. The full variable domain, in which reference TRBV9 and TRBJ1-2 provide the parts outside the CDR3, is DSGVTQTPKHLITATGQRVTLRCSPRSGDLSVYWYQQSLDQGLQFLIQYYNGEERAKGNILERFSAQQFPDLHSELNLSSLELGDSALYFCASSAIPTDYGYTFGSGTRLTVV.

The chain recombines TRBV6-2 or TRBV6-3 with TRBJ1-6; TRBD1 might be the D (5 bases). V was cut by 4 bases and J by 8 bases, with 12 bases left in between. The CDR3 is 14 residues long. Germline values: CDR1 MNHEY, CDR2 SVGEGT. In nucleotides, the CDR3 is TGTGCCAGCAGTTCGGGACTCTTTTATTCACCCCTCCACTTT. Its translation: CASSSGLFYSPLHF.

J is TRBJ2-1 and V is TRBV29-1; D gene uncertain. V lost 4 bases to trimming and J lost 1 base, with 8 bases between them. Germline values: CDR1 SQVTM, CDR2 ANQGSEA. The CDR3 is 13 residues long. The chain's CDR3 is CSVGSLSYNEQFF. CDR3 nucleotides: TGCAGCGTTGGGAGCCTATCCTACAATGAGCAGTTCTTC.

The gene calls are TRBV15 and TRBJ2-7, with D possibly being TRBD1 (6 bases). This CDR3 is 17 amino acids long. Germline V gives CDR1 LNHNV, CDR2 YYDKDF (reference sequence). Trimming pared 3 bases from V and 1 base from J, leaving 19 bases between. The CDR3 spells CATSRGARASGSYEQYF. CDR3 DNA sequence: TGTGCCACCAGCAGGGGGGCGAGGGCGAGTGGTTCCTACGAGCAGTACTTC.

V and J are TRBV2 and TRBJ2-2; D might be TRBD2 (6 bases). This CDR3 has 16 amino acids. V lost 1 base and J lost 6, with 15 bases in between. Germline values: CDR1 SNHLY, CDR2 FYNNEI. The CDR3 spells CASSEGLGAGSGELFF. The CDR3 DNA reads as TGTGCCAGCAGTGAAGGCCTTGGGGCGGGGTCCGGGGAGCTGTTTTTT. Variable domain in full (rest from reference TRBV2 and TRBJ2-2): EPEVTQTPSHQVTQMGQEVILRCVPISNHLYFYWYRQILGQKVEFLVSFYNNEISEKSEIFDDQFSVERPDGSNFTLKIRSTKLEDSAMYFCASSEGLGAGSGELFFGEGSRLTVL.

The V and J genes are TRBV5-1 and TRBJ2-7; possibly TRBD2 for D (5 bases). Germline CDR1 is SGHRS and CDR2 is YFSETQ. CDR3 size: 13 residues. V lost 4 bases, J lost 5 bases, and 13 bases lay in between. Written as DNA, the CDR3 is TGCGCCAGCAGCATACGTTCCGGGAACGAGCAGTACTTC. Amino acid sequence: CASSIRSGNEQYF.

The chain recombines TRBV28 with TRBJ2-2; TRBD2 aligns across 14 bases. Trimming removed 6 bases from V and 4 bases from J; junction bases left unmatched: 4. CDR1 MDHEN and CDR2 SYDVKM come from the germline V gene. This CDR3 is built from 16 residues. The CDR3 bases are TGTGCCAGCAGCATTGGACTAGCGGGAGGCACCGGGGAGCTGTTTTTT. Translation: CASSIGLAGGTGELFF.

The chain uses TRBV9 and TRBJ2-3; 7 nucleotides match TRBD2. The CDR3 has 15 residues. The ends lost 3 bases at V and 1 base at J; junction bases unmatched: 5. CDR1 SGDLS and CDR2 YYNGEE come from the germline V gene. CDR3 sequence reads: CASSASSGRTDTQYF. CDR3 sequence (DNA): TGTGCCAGCAGCGCTTCTAGCGGCCGCACAGATACGCAGTATTTT.

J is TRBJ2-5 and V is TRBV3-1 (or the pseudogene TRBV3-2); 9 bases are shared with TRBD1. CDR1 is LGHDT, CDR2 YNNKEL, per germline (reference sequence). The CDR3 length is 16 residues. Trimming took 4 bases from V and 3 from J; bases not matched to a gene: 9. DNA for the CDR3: TGTGCCAGCAGCCGTATACTTTGGACAGGGGAAGAGACCCAGTACTTC. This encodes CASSRILWTGEETQYF.

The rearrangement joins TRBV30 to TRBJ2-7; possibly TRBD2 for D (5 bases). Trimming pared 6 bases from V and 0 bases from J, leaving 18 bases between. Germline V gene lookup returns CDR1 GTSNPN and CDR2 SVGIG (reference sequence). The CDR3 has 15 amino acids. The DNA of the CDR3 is TGTGCCTGTTCACCCCGGAGAGGGTCCTCCTACGAGCAGTACTTC. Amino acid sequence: CACSPRRGSSYEQYF.

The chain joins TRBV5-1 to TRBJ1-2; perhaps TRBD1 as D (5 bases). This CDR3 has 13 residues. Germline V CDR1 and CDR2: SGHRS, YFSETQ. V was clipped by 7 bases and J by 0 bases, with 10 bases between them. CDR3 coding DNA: TGCGCCAGCTCCTCGACAGCTAACTATGGCTACACCTTC. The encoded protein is CASSSTANYGYTF.

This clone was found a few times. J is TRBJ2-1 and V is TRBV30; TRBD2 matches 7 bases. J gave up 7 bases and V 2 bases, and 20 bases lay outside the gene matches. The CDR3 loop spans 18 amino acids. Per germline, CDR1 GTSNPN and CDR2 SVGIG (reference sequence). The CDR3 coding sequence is TGTGCCTGGAGTCCTCACCCCCGTCTAGCGGAATATACAAATGAGCAGTTCTTC. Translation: CAWSPHPRLAEYTNEQFF. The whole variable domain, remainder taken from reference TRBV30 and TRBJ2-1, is SQTIHQWPATLVQPVGSPLSLECTVEGTSNPNLYWYRQAAGRGLQLLFYSVGIGQISSEVPQNLSASRPQDRQFILSSKKLLLSDSGFYLCAWSPHPRLAEYTNEQFFGPGTRLTVL.

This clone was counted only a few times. The CDR3 loop is CASSLSQLSQPQHF. The CDR3 nucleotides read TGTGCCAGCAGTTTATCCCAACTTAGTCAGCCCCAGCATTTT. This chain joins TRBV27 and TRBJ1-5; no clear D gene. The CDR3 covers 14 residues. Germline V gene sequence: CDR1 MNHEY, CDR2 SMNVEV (reference sequence). V was pared by 0 bases and J by 6 bases, with 9 bases between.

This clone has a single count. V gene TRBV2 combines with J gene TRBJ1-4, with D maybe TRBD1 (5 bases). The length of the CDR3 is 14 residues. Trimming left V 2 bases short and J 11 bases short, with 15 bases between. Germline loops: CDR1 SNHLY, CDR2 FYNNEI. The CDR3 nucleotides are TGTGCCAGCAGTGAAATGGGACTCCCGGGGAAACTGTTTTTT. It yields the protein CASSEMGLPGKLFF.

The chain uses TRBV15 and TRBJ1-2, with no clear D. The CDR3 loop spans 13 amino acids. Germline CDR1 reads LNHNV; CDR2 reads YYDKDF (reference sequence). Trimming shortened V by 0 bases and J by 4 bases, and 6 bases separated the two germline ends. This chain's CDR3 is CATSRDRGYGYTF. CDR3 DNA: TGTGCCACCAGCAGAGATCGGGGCTATGGCTACACCTTC.

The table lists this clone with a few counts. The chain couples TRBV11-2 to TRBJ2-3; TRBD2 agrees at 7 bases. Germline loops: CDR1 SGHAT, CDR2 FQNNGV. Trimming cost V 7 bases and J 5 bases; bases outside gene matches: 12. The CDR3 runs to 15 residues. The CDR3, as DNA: TGTGCCAGCACCCACGGGCTAGCGGCCCTAGATACGCAGTATTTT. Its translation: CASTHGLAALDTQYF.

CDR3 nucleotides: TGTGCCAGCAGTTTGGGAGGTGCGGTTTGGACTGAAGCTTTCTTT. Translation gives CASSLGGAVWTEAFF. J is TRBJ1-1 and V is TRBV27; D call uncertain. Trimming took off 3 bases at V and 5 bases at J, with 16 bases between the two ends. The CDR3 consists of 15 residues. Germline loops: CDR1 MNHEY, CDR2 SMNVEV (reference sequence).

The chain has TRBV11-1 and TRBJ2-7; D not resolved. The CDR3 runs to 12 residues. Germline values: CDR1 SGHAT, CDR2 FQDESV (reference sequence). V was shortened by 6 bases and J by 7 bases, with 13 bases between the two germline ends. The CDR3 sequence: CASSPTMREQYF. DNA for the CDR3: TGTGCCAGCAGTCCAACGATGAGGGAGCAGTACTTC.

The CDR3 sequence is CASSRYWDRGSNQPQHF. The CDR3 nucleotides read TGTGCCAGCAGCCGATACTGGGACAGGGGGAGCAATCAGCCCCAGCATTTT. The chain couples TRBV5-6 to TRBJ1-5; 11 nucleotides agree with TRBD1. Germline CDR1 reads SGHDT; CDR2 reads YYEEEE. J lost 1 base, V lost 4 bases, and 7 bases had no gene match. The CDR3 length is 17 residues.